These 29 T cell receptor beta chains were sequenced from one sample in a study of blood T cell repertoires in COVID-19. Assay used: immunoSEQ multiplex PCR; TCRdb lists only in-frame clones, some missing. The repertoire has around 50,000 clones, roughly 82% of them found once; the top ten carry around 23%. The sample taken for sequencing was peripheral blood. All receptors derive from a woman at least 80 years old with acute or convalescent COVID-19.

The chain carries TRBV19 and TRBJ1-1; tentatively, D is TRBD1 (5 bases). Trimming took off 7 bases at V and 6 bases at J, with 18 bases between the two ends. CDR3 length: 14 residues. Germline CDR1 reads LNHDA; CDR2 reads SQIVND (reference sequence). The CDR3 here is CASMGRGGAPEAFF. CDR3 coding DNA: TGTGCCAGTATGGGGAGGGGAGGGGCGCCTGAAGCTTTCTTT.

The chain recombines TRBV10-1 with TRBJ2-1, with TRBD1 matching over 12 bases. This CDR3 has 19 residues. Germline loops: CDR1 WNHNN, CDR2 SYGVQD (reference sequence). The V gene end was trimmed by 5 bases and the J gene end by 0 bases; junction bases not matched to a gene: 11. CDR3 amino acids: CASSSPGQGAVRSYNEQFF. DNA of the CDR3: TGCGCCAGCAGTAGCCCGGGACAGGGGGCCGTCCGCTCCTACAATGAGCAGTTCTTC.

The sample holds a few counts of this clone. V usage is TRBV5-4 and J usage is TRBJ2-1; 8 bases agree with TRBD2. The germline gives CDR1 SGHNT, CDR2 YYREEE (reference sequence). The length of the CDR3 is 14 residues. V was pared by 3 bases and J by 7 bases, with 6 bases of the junction left unmatched. CDR3: CASSSGRGGNEQFF. The CDR3 nucleotides are TGTGCCAGCAGCTCGGGACGGGGGGGGAATGAGCAGTTCTTC. The entire variable domain, with the rest obtained from reference TRBV5-4 and TRBJ2-1, is as follows: ETGVTQSPTHLIKTRGQQVTLRCSSQSGHNTVSWYQQALGQGPQFIFQYYREEENGRGNFPPRFSGLQFPNYSSELNVNALELDDSALYLCASSSGRGGNEQFFGPGTRLTVL.

The rearrangement links TRBV3-1 (or the pseudogene TRBV3-2) to TRBJ1-2; 10 bases agree with TRBD1. The CDR3 sequence is 18 residues long. Germline CDR1 LGHDT, CDR2 YNNKEL (reference sequence). J gave up 7 bases and V 2 bases, and 16 bases lay outside the gene matches. CDR3 sequence reads: CASSQLAASGQGSRGYTF. CDR3 nucleotides: TGTGCCAGCAGCCAATTAGCCGCGTCGGGACAGGGGTCTCGTGGCTACACCTTC.

The chain recombines TRBV18 with TRBJ2-4; maybe TRBD2 (6 bases). The CDR3 has 14 residues. V lost 3 bases, J lost 7 bases, and 13 bases lay in between. CDR1 KGHSH and CDR2 LQKENI come from the germline V gene. The CDR3 bases are TGTGCCAGCTCACCCCAGAGGGCGGGGAACATTCAGTACTTC. Residues: CASSPQRAGNIQYF.

This clone was counted once. The CDR3: CASSLAGGGFYEQYV. The CDR3, as DNA: TGTGCTAGCAGCTTAGCCGGCGGGGGGTTCTACGAGCAGTACGTC. The rearrangement uses TRBV7-7 and TRBJ2-7; 8 nucleotides agree with TRBD2. CDR3 length: 15 amino acids. Germline CDR1 is SSHAT and CDR2 is FNYEAQ (reference sequence).

This rearrangement joins TRBV2 to TRBJ2-7, with TRBD1 as a possible D gene (6 bases). Germline CDR1 and CDR2: SNHLY and FYNNEI. The V gene lost 4 bases and the J gene lost 2 bases, with 9 bases spanning the gap. This CDR3 has 13 amino acids. DNA for the CDR3: TGTGCCAGCAGTGGGGGACAAACCTACGAGCAGTACTTC. It is translated as CASSGGQTYEQYF.

V usage is TRBV2 and J usage is TRBJ2-7, with 7 nucleotides matching TRBD1. The CDR3 covers 13 residues. Germline lookup yields CDR1 SNHLY and CDR2 FYNNEI. V was pared by 7 bases and J by 2 bases, with 5 bases of the junction left unmatched. The CDR3 is CASKTTGTYEQYV. The CDR3 coding sequence is TGTGCCAGCAAGACGACAGGGACCTACGAGCAGTACGTC.

This rearrangement joins TRBV25-1 to TRBJ2-1, with a possible D match to TRBD1 (6 bases). Trimming removed 6 bases from V and 0 bases from J, with 15 bases in between. Looked up from germline, CDR1 is MGHDK and CDR2 is SYGVNS. The CDR3 spans 16 residues. In nucleotides, the CDR3 is TGTGCCAGCAGGAGCGAACAGGGAAGCTCCTACAATGAGCAGTTCTTC. This gives the protein CASRSEQGSSYNEQFF.

The V call is TRBV28, the J call TRBJ1-6; the D is unclear. Germline CDR1 reads MDHEN; CDR2 reads SYDVKM. V was pared by 4 bases and J by 3 bases, with 7 bases between. The CDR3 covers 14 residues. Here the CDR3 DNA reads TGTGCCAGCAGTTACGGGGACTATAATTCACCCCTCCACTTT. Amino acids: CASSYGDYNSPLHF.

The V and J genes are TRBV9 and TRBJ2-7; D is unclear. The V gene lost 4 bases and the J gene lost 2 bases, with 13 bases spanning the gap. The germline V gene encodes CDR1 SGDLS and CDR2 YYNGEE. The CDR3 consists of 14 residues. CDR3 loop: CASSPTLAAYEQYF. In DNA form, the CDR3 reads TGTGCCAGCAGCCCTACCTTGGCGGCCTACGAGCAGTACTTC.

This clone was observed once. The rearrangement joins TRBV19 to TRBJ1-2, with 8 bases lining up with TRBD1. This CDR3 comprises 15 residues. Germline assignment: CDR1 LNHDA and CDR2 SQIVND (reference sequence). The V and J ends lost 6 bases and 2 bases, in that order; junction bases with no gene match: 8. The CDR3 reads CASSIGQGGNYGYTF. CDR3 nucleotide sequence: TGTGCCAGTAGCATCGGACAGGGTGGGAACTATGGCTACACCTTC.

The rearrangement links TRBV3-1 (or the pseudogene TRBV3-2) to TRBJ2-1; 8 bases align to TRBD2. Germline CDR1 reads LGHDT; CDR2 reads YNNKEL (reference sequence). This CDR3 comprises 14 residues. J lost 7 bases, V lost 4 bases, and 6 bases had no gene match. CDR3 amino acids: CASSPGLDKNEQFF. The CDR3 DNA is TGTGCCAGCAGCCCGGGACTAGATAAAAATGAGCAGTTCTTC.

The chain employs TRBV5-1 and TRBJ2-7; D is undetermined. V was trimmed by 0 bases and J by 3 bases, leaving 10 bases between them. The CDR3 is made up of 14 amino acids. Germline CDR1 and CDR2: SGHRS and YFSETQ. This chain's CDR3 is CASSLGPRNYEQYF. The CDR3 nucleotides read TGCGCCAGCAGCTTGGGGCCCAGAAACTACGAGCAGTACTTC.

J is TRBJ1-2 and V is TRBV10-3, with D possibly TRBD1 on 5 matching bases. The V end lost 0 bases, the J end lost 5 bases, and 10 bases lay between the germline ends. Germline assignment: CDR1 ENHRY and CDR2 SYGVKD. The CDR3 is 14 amino acids. The CDR3 reads CAISESGGIYGYTF. For the CDR3, the DNA is TGTGCCATCAGTGAGTCGGGGGGGATATATGGCTACACCTTC.

V usage is TRBV19 and J usage is TRBJ1-1; TRBD1 is a possible D gene (5 bases). The germline V and J ends were trimmed by 1 base and 1 base, with 10 bases remaining between them. The CDR3 has 15 residues. Looked up from germline, CDR1 is LNHDA and CDR2 is SQIVND (reference sequence). The CDR3 region has the DNA TGTGCCAGTAGTATAGTTCAGGGTAGGAACACTGAAGCTTTCTTT. Protein: CASSIVQGRNTEAFF.

This clone came up once. This chain joins TRBV5-4 and TRBJ1-1; the D gene is possibly TRBD1 (5 bases). The CDR3 runs to 17 residues. The V gene lost 0 bases and the J gene lost 0 bases, with 15 bases spanning the gap. The germline V gene has CDR1 SGHNT and CDR2 YYREEE (reference sequence). DNA of the CDR3: TGTGCCAGCAGCTTGGGTTCCACGGGACTCATGAACACTGAAGCTTTCTTT. This sequence encodes CASSLGSTGLMNTEAFF.

The chain is built from TRBV5-1 and TRBJ2-5; tentatively, D is TRBD1 (5 bases). CDR3 length equals 14 residues. Trimming removed 0 bases at V and 3 bases at J, with 9 bases between. Looked up from germline, CDR1 is SGHRS and CDR2 is YFSETQ. CDR3: CASSLGGSEETQYF. The CDR3 DNA sequence: TGCGCCAGCAGCTTGGGGGGCAGCGAAGAGACCCAGTACTTC.

This sequence joins TRBV10-3 and TRBJ2-6; D might be TRBD2 (5 bases). Looked up from germline, CDR1 is ENHRY and CDR2 is SYGVKD. The CDR3 length is 16 residues. Trimming stripped 10 bases from V and 0 bases from J, with 16 bases between. The CDR3 region has the DNA TGTGCCAGTGTCCGGGATCTCCTCTCTGGGGCCAACGTCCTGACTTTC. Translated, it gives CASVRDLLSGANVLTF.

The rearrangement joins TRBV7-3 to TRBJ2-3; D ambiguous. Germline-derived CDR1 and CDR2 are SGHTA and FQGTGA. Trimming removed 1 base from V and 6 bases from J, with 8 bases in between. CDR3 size: 13 residues. In DNA, the CDR3 is TGTGCCAGCAGCTTAATTCTTCGGGATACGCAGTATTTT. This codes for CASSLILRDTQYF.

The chain is built from TRBV19 and TRBJ1-1; TRBD1 matches 8 bases. J lost 1 base, V lost 6 bases, and 1 base had no gene match. This CDR3 spans 13 amino acids. From germline, CDR1 is LNHDA and CDR2 SQIVND (reference sequence). CDR3 region: CASSDRGNTEAFF. The CDR3 nucleotides are TGTGCCAGTAGCGACAGGGGGAACACTGAAGCTTTCTTT.

V gene TRBV27 combines with J gene TRBJ2-1, with 7 bases fitting TRBD2. This CDR3 comprises 17 residues. V trimming: 4 bases; J trimming: 1 base; junction bases outside the gene matches: 10. Germline values: CDR1 MNHEY, CDR2 SMNVEV (reference sequence). The CDR3, as DNA: TGTGCCAGCAGTTCCTACGGCGGGAGCGGGTCCTACAATGAGCAGTTCTTC. Translated: CASSSYGGSGSYNEQFF.

The chain links TRBV3-1 (or the pseudogene TRBV3-2) to TRBJ2-2; D is undetermined. This CDR3 comprises 15 residues. The V gene's germline CDR1 is LGHDT and CDR2 YNNKEL (reference sequence). V was clipped by 4 bases and J by 5 bases, with 14 bases between them. CDR3 nucleotides: TGTGCCAGCAGCCTAGGAGAACGTGGTACCGGGGAGCTGTTTTTT. Protein sequence: CASSLGERGTGELFF.

In DNA form, the CDR3 reads TGTGCCAGCAGTGGCCTCGGGCTAGGGGCCCAGCATTTT. This translates into CASSGLGLGAQHF. The genes are TRBV2 and TRBJ1-5, with D possibly being TRBD1 (5 bases). Trimming pared 4 bases from V and 11 bases from J, leaving 15 bases between. The germline V gene encodes CDR1 SNHLY and CDR2 FYNNEI. The CDR3 consists of 13 residues.

A single count supports this clone. V and J are TRBV28 and TRBJ2-7; TRBD1 aligns across 7 bases. This CDR3 spans 13 amino acids. Per germline, CDR1 MDHEN and CDR2 SYDVKM. Germline trimming cut 9 bases from V and 1 base from J; bases unmatched to any gene: 6. Here the CDR3 reads CARPGTESYEQYF. In DNA, the CDR3 is TGTGCCAGACCGGGGACAGAGTCCTACGAGCAGTACTTC. The full variable domain, its missing parts supplied by reference TRBV28 and TRBJ2-7, is DVKVTQSSRYLVKRTGEKVFLECVQDMDHENMFWYRQDPGLGLRLIYFSYDVKMKEKGDIPEGYSVSREKKERFSLILESASTNQTSMYLCARPGTESYEQYFGPGTRLTVT.

The chain has TRBV28 and TRBJ1-1, with D perhaps TRBD1 (5 bases). Trimming cost V 6 bases and J 9 bases, with 11 bases left between them. CDR3 length: 11 residues. Germline-derived CDR1 and CDR2 are MDHEN and SYDVKM. The CDR3 DNA follows: TGTGCCAGCAGCCTAGGGGAAAAAGCTTTCTTT. Its protein is CASSLGEKAFF.

This clone occurred once. The chain recombines TRBV6-5 with TRBJ2-4; 9 bases match TRBD1. CDR1 and CDR2 (germline): MNHEY, SVGAGI. There are 14 residues in the CDR3. The junction had 7 bases not matched to a gene; V was cut back by 5 bases and J by 8 bases. The CDR3 loop reads CASSNRDRVDIQYF. The CDR3 DNA follows: TGTGCCAGCAGTAACCGGGACAGGGTCGACATTCAGTACTTC.

The chain carries TRBV27 and TRBJ1-6; 8 bases align to TRBD1. Trimming took 0 bases from V and 7 from J; bases not matched to a gene: 5. CDR3 length equals 16 residues. Germline values: CDR1 MNHEY, CDR2 SMNVEV (reference sequence). CDR3 sequence: CASSLSGQATNSPLHF. The CDR3 DNA reads TGTGCCAGCAGTTTATCGGGACAGGCAACGAATTCACCCCTCCACTTT.

The count of this clone is one. The V call is TRBV5-1, the J call TRBJ2-7, with 7 bases matching TRBD1. There are 13 residues in the CDR3. The germline V gene encodes CDR1 SGHRS and CDR2 YFSETQ. The J segment lost 6 bases and the V segment lost 4 bases, leaving 7 bases of the junction unmatched. The CDR3 reads CASSADRAREQYF. CDR3 coding DNA: TGCGCCAGCAGCGCCGACAGGGCCCGCGAGCAGTACTTC.